Each of the 12 T cell receptor beta chains below was sequenced from the same sample in a study of blood T cell repertoires in COVID-19 (dated by TCRdb to 2018 to 2021). Libraries were made using the immunoSEQ multiplex PCR assay. Imported from immuneACCESS, the table was reduced by TCRdb to in-frame sequences with V and J called. These copies leave out some clones; in studies compared against another copy, an unresolved V gene accounts for under half, and the cause of the remainder is not known. The sample table lists approximately 110,000 clones, 85% of them with a count of one. The ten top clones hold more than 10% of the sample. The sample was peripheral blood. These receptors were obtained from a human donor in a cohort sampled during active COVID-19.

This chain joins TRBV6-2 or TRBV6-3 and TRBJ2-7; D is unresolved. This CDR3 region has 12 residues. Germline assignment: CDR1 MNHEY and CDR2 SVGEGT. The V and J ends lost 0 bases and 2 bases respectively, with 2 bases between them. The CDR3 bases are TGTGCCAGCAGTTACTCCGCCTACGAGCAGTACTTC. This sequence encodes CASSYSAYEQYF.

The CDR3: CASSEGHGGEQYF. CDR3 nucleotide sequence: TGTGCCAGCAGTGAAGGCCACGGAGGGGAGCAGTACTTC. The chain is built from TRBV2 and TRBJ2-7; TRBD2 might be the D (6 bases). Germline V gene lookup returns CDR1 SNHLY and CDR2 FYNNEI. V dropped 1 base and J dropped 7 bases, with 11 bases sitting between them. The CDR3 is made up of 13 amino acids. Based on the CDR3 plus reference TRBV2 and TRBJ2-7, the full variable domain is EPEVTQTPSHQVTQMGQEVILRCVPISNHLYFYWYRQILGQKVEFLVSFYNNEISEKSEIFDDQFSVERPDGSNFTLKIRSTKLEDSAMYFCASSEGHGGEQYFGPGTRLTVT.

The CDR3 nucleotides are TGTGCCAGCAGGGCTACAGAGTTTTATGGCTACACCTTC. It codes for CASRATEFYGYTF. V is TRBV2 and J is TRBJ1-2; D uncertain. The CDR3 contains 13 residues. CDR1 and CDR2 (germline): SNHLY, FYNNEI. V was clipped by 6 bases and J by 5 bases, with 13 bases between them. Full variable domain (missing parts from reference TRBV2 and TRBJ1-2): EPEVTQTPSHQVTQMGQEVILRCVPISNHLYFYWYRQILGQKVEFLVSFYNNEISEKSEIFDDQFSVERPDGSNFTLKIRSTKLEDSAMYFCASRATEFYGYTFGSGTRLTVV.

J is TRBJ1-1 and V is TRBV6-5; tentative D call: TRBD1 (5 bases). In germline, CDR1 is MNHEY, CDR2 SVGAGI. The CDR3 has 14 residues. Trimming took 6 bases from V and 3 from J, leaving 14 bases between them. The CDR3 DNA sequence: TGTGCCAGCAGCCCCCCGGGGGGGTACACTGAAGCTTTCTTT. It encodes CASSPPGGYTEAFF.

The chain recombines TRBV5-1 with TRBJ2-1; the match to TRBD1 covers 9 bases. Trimming cost V 3 bases and J 3 bases; bases outside gene matches: 4. CDR1 and CDR2 from the germline V gene are SGHRS and YFSETQ. There are 15 residues in the CDR3. In DNA form, the CDR3 reads TGCGCCAGCAGCTGGCAGGGACAGGGCTACAATGAGCAGTTCTTC. Amino acid sequence: CASSWQGQGYNEQFF.

The chain couples TRBV30 to TRBJ1-2, with 10 bases that match TRBD1. Germline loops: CDR1 GTSNPN, CDR2 SVGIG (reference sequence). This CDR3 is 14 amino acids long. The V and J ends lost 5 bases and 8 bases, in that order; junction bases with no gene match: 11. CDR3 region: CAWSDRGLGGGYTF. CDR3 bases: TGTGCCTGGTCCGACAGGGGGCTTGGGGGAGGCTACACCTTC.

This sequence joins TRBV3-1 (or the pseudogene TRBV3-2) and TRBJ1-2, with a tentative D call TRBD1 (6 bases). CDR1 and CDR2 (germline): LGHDT, YNNKEL (reference sequence). This CDR3 has 15 residues. Trimming took 4 bases from V and 3 from J, leaving 15 bases between them. The CDR3 region has the DNA TGTGCCAGCAGCCCCGGATGGGGGGGCGACTATGGCTACACCTTC. Its translation: CASSPGWGGDYGYTF.

This clone showed up just once. J is TRBJ2-2 and V is TRBV7-9, with 7 positions matching TRBD1. Germline V gene sequence: CDR1 SEHNR, CDR2 FQNEAQ (reference sequence). The CDR3 spans 15 residues. V shed 5 bases and J 5 bases; nucleotides not matched to a gene: 8. The CDR3 DNA sequence: TGTGCCAGCAGCCGCGGAGACAGGGAAACCGGGGAGCTGTTTTTT. Translation: CASSRGDRETGELFF.

This clone has just one count. The chain links TRBV13 to TRBJ2-2, with TRBD2 identical over 10 bases. In germline, CDR1 is PRHDT, CDR2 FYEKMQ (reference sequence). The CDR3 is 15 amino acids. Trimming removed 5 bases from V and 2 bases from J; junction bases left unmatched: 2. CDR3 coding DNA: TGTGCCAGCAGCCGGACTAGCGGAAACACCGGGGAGCTGTTTTTT. It translates to CASSRTSGNTGELFF. Combining the CDR3 with reference TRBV13 and TRBJ2-2 gives the whole variable domain AAGVIQSPRHLIKEKRETATLKCYPIPRHDTVYWYQQGPGQDPQFLISFYEKMQSDKGSIPDRFSAQQFSDYHSELNMSSLELGDSALYFCASSRTSGNTGELFFGEGSRLTVL.

The rearrangement joins TRBV11-2 to TRBJ1-1, with TRBD1 matching 11 bases. Germline V gene sequence: CDR1 SGHAT, CDR2 FQNNGV. The J segment lost 4 bases and the V segment lost 0 bases, leaving 1 base of the junction unmatched. The CDR3 runs to 15 residues. The CDR3 DNA reads TGTGCCAGCAGCTTAGATGGGACAGGGGGCACTGAAGCTTTCTTT. Amino acids: CASSLDGTGGTEAFF.

The CDR3 sequence: CASSRAVGGNQPQHF. The CDR3 region has the DNA TGTGCCAGCAGCCGAGCAGTCGGAGGCAATCAGCCCCAGCATTTT. The V call is TRBV6-5, the J call TRBJ1-5; no clear D. Trimming pared 6 bases from V and 2 bases from J, leaving 14 bases between. This CDR3 comprises 15 residues. Germline CDR1 reads MNHEY; CDR2 reads SVGAGI.

The CDR3 sequence: CASSSQFGQPQHF. The CDR3, as DNA: TGTGCCAGTAGTTCACAGTTCGGACAGCCCCAGCATTTT. The V and J genes are TRBV19 and TRBJ1-5; D remains unclear. CDR1 LNHDA and CDR2 SQIVND come from the germline V gene (reference sequence). V was trimmed by 5 bases and J by 7 bases, leaving 12 bases between them. This CDR3 is built from 13 residues. The full variable domain, its missing parts supplied by reference TRBV19 and TRBJ1-5, is DGGITQSPKYLFRKEGQNVTLSCEQNLNHDAMYWYRQDPGQGLRLIYYSQIVNDFQKGDIAEGYSVSREKKESFPLTVTSAQKNPTAFYLCASSSQFGQPQHFGDGTRLSIL.